This T cell receptor beta chain was sequenced during a study of identical twins. A universal primer site was created by template switching, with the cDNA bearing unique molecular identifiers. TCRdb re-derived calls from the 5' RACE reads in MiXCR, one entry per CDR3 protein. The sample shows about 730,000 distinct CDR3 sequences, around 20% of them seen only once. General observations from the study: Within monozygotic twins, out-of-frame TCR alpha sharing was underestimated by the models.

The CDR3 has 13 residues. From germline, CDR1 is DFQATT and CDR2 SNEGSKA (reference sequence). The V end lost 1 base, the J end lost 1 base, and 7 bases lay between the germline ends. On this clonotype itself: Its antigen is unknown.

These same records also appear under a second study, on T cells expressing NK-cell markers. That work adds: The eight sequenced donors comprised seven who were HCMV-seropositive and one who was seronegative. Dominant NKG2C+ clonotypes accounted for roughly 1.0-8% of CD8+ T cells in 5 to 7 donors.

Sequencing input: PBMCs. The chain has TRBV20-1 and TRBJ1-1; no clear D. The receptor comes from a woman aged 18-30 years in good health. DNA for the CDR3: TGCAGTGCTAGAGTACAGACGAACACTGAAGCTTTCTTT. This encodes CSARVQTNTEAFF.